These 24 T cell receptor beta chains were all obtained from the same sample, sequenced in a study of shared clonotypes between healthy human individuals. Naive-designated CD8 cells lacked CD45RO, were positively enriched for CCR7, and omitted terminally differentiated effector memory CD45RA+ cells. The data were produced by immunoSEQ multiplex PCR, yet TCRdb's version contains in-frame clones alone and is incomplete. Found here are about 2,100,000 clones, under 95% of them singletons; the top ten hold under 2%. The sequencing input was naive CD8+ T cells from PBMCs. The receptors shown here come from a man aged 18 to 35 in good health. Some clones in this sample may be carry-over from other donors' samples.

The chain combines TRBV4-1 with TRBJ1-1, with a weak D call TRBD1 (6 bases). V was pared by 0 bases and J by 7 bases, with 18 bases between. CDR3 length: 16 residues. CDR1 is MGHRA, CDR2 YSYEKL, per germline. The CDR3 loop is CASSQEAFGGGDEAFF. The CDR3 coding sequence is TGCGCCAGCAGCCAAGAGGCCTTCGGGGGGGGCGATGAAGCTTTCTTT.

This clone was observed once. The CDR3 loop reads CASRRGGMNEQFF. DNA of the CDR3: TGCGCCAGCCGCCGAGGCGGGATGAATGAGCAGTTCTTC. The V gene is TRBV5-1, the J gene TRBJ2-1; D is perhaps TRBD2 (6 bases). This CDR3 comprises 13 residues. The V gene lost 7 bases and the J gene lost 7 bases, with 15 bases spanning the gap. Germline CDR1 and CDR2: SGHRS and YFSETQ.

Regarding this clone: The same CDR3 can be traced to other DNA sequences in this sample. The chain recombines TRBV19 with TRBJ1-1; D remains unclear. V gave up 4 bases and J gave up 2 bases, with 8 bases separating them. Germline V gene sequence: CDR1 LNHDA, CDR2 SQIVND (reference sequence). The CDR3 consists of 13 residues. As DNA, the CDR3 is TGTGCCAGTAGTACAGGATTAAACACTGAAGCTTTCTTT. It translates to CASSTGLNTEAFF. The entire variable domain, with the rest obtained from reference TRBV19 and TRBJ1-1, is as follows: DGGITQSPKYLFRKEGQNVTLSCEQNLNHDAMYWYRQDPGQGLRLIYYSQIVNDFQKGDIAEGYSVSREKKESFPLTVTSAQKNPTAFYLCASSTGLNTEAFFGQGTRLTVV.

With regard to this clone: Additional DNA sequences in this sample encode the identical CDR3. The DNA for the CDR3 is TGTGCCAGCAGCCCCCGTGGGCTCAACACTGAAGCTTTCTTT. Its protein is CASSPRGLNTEAFF. V is TRBV28 and J is TRBJ1-1; D not certain. Trimming took off 6 bases at V and 2 bases at J, with 13 bases between the two ends. From germline, CDR1 is MDHEN and CDR2 SYDVKM. The CDR3 spans 14 residues.

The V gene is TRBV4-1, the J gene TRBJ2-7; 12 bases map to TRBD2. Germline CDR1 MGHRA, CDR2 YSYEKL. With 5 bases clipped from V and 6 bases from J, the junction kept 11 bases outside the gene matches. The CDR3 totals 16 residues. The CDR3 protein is CASSGELTSGRPEQYF. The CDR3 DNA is TGCGCCAGCAGCGGTGAGCTGACTAGCGGGAGACCCGAGCAGTACTTC.

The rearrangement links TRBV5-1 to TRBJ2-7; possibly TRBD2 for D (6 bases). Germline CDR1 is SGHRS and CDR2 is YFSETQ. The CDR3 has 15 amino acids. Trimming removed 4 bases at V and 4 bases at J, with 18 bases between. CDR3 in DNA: TGCGCCAGCAGCCGCCCGGCCCGGGACTCATACGAGCAGTACTTC. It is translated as CASSRPARDSYEQYF.

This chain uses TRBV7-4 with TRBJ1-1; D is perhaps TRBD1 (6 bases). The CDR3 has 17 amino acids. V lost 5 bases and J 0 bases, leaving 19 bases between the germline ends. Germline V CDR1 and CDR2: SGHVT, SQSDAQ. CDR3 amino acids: CASSPPGGHSMNTEAFF. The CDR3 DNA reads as TGTGCCAGCAGCCCCCCGGGGGGGCACTCCATGAACACTGAAGCTTTCTTT. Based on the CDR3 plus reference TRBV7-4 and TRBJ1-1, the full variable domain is GAGVSQSPRYKVAKRGRDVALRCDSISGHVTLYWYRQTLGQGSEVLTYSQSDAQRDKSGRPSGRFSAERPERSVSTLKIQRTEQGDSAVYLCASSPPGGHSMNTEAFFGQGTRLTVV.

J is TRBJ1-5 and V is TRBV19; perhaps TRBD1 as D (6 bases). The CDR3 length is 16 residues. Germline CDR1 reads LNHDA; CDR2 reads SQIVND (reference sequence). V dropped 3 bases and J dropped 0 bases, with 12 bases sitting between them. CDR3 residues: CASSINRDNSNQPQHF. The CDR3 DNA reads TGTGCCAGTAGTATTAACAGGGATAATAGCAATCAGCCCCAGCATTTT.

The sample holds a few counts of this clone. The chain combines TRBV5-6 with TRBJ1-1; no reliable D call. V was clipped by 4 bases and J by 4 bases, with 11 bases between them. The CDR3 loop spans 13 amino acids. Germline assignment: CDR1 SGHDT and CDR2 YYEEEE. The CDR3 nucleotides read TGTGCCAGCAGCGACGCGGGCCCCACTGAAGCTTTCTTT. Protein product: CASSDAGPTEAFF. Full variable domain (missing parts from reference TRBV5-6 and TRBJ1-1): DAGVTQSPTHLIKTRGQQVTLRCSPKSGHDTVSWYQQALGQGPQFIFQYYEEEERQRGNFPDRFSGHQFPNYSSELNVNALLLGDSALYLCASSDAGPTEAFFGQGTRLTVV.

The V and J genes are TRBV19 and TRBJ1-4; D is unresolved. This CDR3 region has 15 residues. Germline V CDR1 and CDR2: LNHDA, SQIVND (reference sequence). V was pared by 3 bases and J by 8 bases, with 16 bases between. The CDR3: CASSISGKLWEKLFF. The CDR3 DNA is TGTGCCAGTAGTATTTCGGGGAAATTGTGGGAAAAACTGTTTTTT.

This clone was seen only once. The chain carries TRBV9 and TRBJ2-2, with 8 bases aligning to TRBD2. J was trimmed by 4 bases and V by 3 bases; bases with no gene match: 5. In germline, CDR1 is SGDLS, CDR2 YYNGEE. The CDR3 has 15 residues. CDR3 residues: CASSERGRSTGELFF. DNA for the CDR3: TGTGCCAGCAGCGAACGCGGGAGGAGCACCGGGGAGCTGTTTTTT.

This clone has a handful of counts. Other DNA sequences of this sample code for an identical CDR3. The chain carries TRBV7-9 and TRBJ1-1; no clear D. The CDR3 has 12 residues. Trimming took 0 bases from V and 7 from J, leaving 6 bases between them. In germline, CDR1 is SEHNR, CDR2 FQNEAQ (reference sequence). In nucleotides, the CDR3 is TGTGCCAGCAGCTTAGCGGCAGGTGAAGCTTTCTTT. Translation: CASSLAAGEAFF.

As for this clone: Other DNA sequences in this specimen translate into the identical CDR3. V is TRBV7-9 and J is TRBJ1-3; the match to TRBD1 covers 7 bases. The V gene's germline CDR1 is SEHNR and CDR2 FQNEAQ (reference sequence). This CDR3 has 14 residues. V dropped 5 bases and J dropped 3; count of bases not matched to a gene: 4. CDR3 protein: CASSPGTDGNTIYF. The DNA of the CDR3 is TGTGCCAGCAGCCCAGGGACAGATGGAAACACCATATATTTT.

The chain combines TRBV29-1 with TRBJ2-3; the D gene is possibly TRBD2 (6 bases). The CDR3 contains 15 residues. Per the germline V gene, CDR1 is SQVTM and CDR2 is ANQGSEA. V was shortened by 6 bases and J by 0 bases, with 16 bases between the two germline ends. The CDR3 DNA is TGCAGCGTGCTTACGAGTAGCGGAAGCACAGATACGCAGTATTTT. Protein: CSVLTSSGSTDTQYF.

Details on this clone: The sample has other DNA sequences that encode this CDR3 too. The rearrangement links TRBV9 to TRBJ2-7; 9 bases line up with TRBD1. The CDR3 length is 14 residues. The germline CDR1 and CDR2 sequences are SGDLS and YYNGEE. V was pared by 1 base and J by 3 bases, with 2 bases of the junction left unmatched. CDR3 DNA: TGTGCCAGCAGCGTATCGGGACAGGGCTACGAGCAGTACTTC. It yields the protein CASSVSGQGYEQYF. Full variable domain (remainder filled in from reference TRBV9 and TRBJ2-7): DSGVTQTPKHLITATGQRVTLRCSPRSGDLSVYWYQQSLDQGLQFLIQYYNGEERAKGNILERFSAQQFPDLHSELNLSSLELGDSALYFCASSVSGQGYEQYFGPGTRLTVT.

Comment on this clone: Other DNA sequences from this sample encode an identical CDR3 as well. The CDR3 protein is CASSPRDRAYEQYF. In nucleotides, the CDR3 is TGTGCCAGCAGTCCCCGGGACAGAGCCTACGAGCAGTACTTC. The chain is built from TRBV9 and TRBJ2-7; 7 nucleotides match TRBD1. The CDR3 has 14 residues. CDR1 is SGDLS and CDR2 is YYNGEE in the germline V gene. V was clipped by 5 bases and J by 2 bases; unmatched bases: 7.

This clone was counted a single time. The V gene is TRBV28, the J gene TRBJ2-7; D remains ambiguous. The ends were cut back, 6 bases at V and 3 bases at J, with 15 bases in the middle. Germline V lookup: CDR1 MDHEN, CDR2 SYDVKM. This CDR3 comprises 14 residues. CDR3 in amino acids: CASSHPGGLYEQYF. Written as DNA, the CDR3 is TGTGCCAGCAGCCACCCCGGCGGCCTCTACGAGCAGTACTTC.

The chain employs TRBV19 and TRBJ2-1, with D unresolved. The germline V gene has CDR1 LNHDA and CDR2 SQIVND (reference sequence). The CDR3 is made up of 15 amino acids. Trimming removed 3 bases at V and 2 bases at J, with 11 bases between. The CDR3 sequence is CASSIRPPAYNEQFF. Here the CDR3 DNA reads TGTGCCAGTAGTATCAGGCCCCCGGCCTACAATGAGCAGTTCTTC.

Here the CDR3 DNA reads TGTGCCAGTAGTAGAGGTCAGTCGGGGAACACTGAAGCTTTCTTT. It codes for CASSRGQSGNTEAFF. The V gene is TRBV19, the J gene TRBJ1-1; D not resolved. This CDR3 has 15 amino acids. Between the trimmed V and J ends, which lost 4 bases and 1 base, there was a span of 13 bases. Germline loops: CDR1 LNHDA, CDR2 SQIVND (reference sequence).

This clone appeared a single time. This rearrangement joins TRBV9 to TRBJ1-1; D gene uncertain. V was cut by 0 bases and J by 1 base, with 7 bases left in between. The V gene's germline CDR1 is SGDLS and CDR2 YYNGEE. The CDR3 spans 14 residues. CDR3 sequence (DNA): TGTGCCAGCAGCGTAGGGGTAGCGAACACTGAAGCTTTCTTT. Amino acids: CASSVGVANTEAFF.

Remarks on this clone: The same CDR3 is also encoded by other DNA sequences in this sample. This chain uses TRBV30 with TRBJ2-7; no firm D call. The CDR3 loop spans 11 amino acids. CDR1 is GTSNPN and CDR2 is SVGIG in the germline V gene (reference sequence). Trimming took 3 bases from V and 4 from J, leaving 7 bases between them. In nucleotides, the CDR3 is TGTGCCTGGAGCCTTAGTTACGAGCAGTACTTC. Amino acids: CAWSLSYEQYF.

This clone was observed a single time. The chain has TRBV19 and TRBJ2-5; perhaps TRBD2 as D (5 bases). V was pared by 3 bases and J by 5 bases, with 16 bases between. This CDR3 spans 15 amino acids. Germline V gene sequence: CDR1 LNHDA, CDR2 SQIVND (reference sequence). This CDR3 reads CASSMGVLDGETQYF. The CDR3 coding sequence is TGTGCCAGTAGTATGGGAGTTTTGGACGGGGAGACCCAGTACTTC. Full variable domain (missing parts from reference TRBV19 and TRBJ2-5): DGGITQSPKYLFRKEGQNVTLSCEQNLNHDAMYWYRQDPGQGLRLIYYSQIVNDFQKGDIAEGYSVSREKKESFPLTVTSAQKNPTAFYLCASSMGVLDGETQYFGPGTRLLVL.

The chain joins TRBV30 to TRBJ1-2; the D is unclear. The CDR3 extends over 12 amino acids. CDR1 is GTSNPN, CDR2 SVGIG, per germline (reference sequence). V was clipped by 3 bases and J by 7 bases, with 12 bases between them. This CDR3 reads CAWSELVGGYTF. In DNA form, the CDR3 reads TGTGCCTGGAGCGAACTCGTAGGTGGCTACACCTTC. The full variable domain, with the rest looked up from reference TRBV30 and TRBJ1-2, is SQTIHQWPATLVQPVGSPLSLECTVEGTSNPNLYWYRQAAGRGLQLLFYSVGIGQISSEVPQNLSASRPQDRQFILSSKKLLLSDSGFYLCAWSELVGGYTFGSGTRLTVV.

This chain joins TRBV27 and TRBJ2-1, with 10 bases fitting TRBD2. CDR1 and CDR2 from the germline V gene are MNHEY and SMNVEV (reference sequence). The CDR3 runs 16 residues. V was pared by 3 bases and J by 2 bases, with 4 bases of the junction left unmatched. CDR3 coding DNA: TGTGCCAGCAGTTTCTACGGACTAGCGGCCTACAATGAGCAGTTCTTC. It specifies CASSFYGLAAYNEQFF.